This TCR beta chain was recovered during a study of cytomegalovirus exposure and HLA in healthy donors. CDR1 is SGDLS, CDR2 YYNGEE, per germline. This CDR3 has 14 residues. The V gene end was trimmed by 6 bases and the J gene end by 1 base; junction bases not matched to a gene: 4. Overall study results and limits: It was assumed in the presence/absence analyses that sequencing depth was roughly uniform across donors. In an earlier analysis, most TCR beta V segments were productive about 87% or about 30% of the time. The study designated 150 to 200 TCR beta chains cytomegalovirus-associated.

13 Jbeta primers and 60 Vbeta primers were used for the PCR. Libraries were prepared by immunoSEQ multiplex PCR; TCRdb keeps only in-frame clonotypes and omits some of them. The sample includes about 140,000 clones, about 80% of them seen just once. About this clone: What it binds is not known.

Specimen: PBMCs. The TCR was taken from a man aged 25-45 years in good health and CMV-seropositive. The chain employs TRBV9 and TRBJ1-1; 9 bases line up with TRBD1. The CDR3 protein is CASTPDRGNTEAFF. CDR3 bases: TGTGCCAGCACACCGGACAGGGGGAACACTGAAGCTTTCTTT.